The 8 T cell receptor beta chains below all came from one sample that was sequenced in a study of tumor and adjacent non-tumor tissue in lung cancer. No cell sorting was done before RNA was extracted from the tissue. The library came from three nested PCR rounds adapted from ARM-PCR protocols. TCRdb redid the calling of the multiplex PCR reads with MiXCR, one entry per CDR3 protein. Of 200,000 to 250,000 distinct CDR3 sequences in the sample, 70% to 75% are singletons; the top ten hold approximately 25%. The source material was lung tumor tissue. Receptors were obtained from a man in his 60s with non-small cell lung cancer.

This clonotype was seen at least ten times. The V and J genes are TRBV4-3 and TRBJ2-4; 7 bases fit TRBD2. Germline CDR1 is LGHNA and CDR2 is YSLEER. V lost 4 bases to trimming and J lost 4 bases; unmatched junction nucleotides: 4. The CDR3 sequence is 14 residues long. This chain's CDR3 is CASSRTSVKNIQYF. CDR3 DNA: TGCGCCAGCAGCCGCACTAGCGTAAAAAACATTCAGTACTTC.

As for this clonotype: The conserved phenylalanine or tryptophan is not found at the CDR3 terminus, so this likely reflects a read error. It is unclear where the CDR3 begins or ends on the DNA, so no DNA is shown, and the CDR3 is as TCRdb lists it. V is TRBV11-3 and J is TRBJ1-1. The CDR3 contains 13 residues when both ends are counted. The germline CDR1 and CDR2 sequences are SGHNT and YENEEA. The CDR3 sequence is CASSLGSIHRTFY.

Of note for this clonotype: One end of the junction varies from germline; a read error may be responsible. For the CDR3, the DNA is TGTACCAGCAGCTTAGGGGACAGGGATCATGGCTATACCTTC. Amino acids: CTSSLGDRDHGYTF. The J gene is TRBJ1-2, the V gene TRBV5-4; 9 positions agree with TRBD1. The CDR3 extends over 14 amino acids. The germline V gene has CDR1 SGHNT and CDR2 YYREEE (reference sequence).

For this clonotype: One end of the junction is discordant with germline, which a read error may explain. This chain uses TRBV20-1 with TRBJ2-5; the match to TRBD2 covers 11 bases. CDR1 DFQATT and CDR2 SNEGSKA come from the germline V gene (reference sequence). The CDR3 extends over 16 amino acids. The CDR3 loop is CSVRGLLAGVEETQYF. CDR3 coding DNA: TGCAGTGTTAGAGGGCTACTAGCGGGAGTGGAAGAGACCCAGTACTTC.

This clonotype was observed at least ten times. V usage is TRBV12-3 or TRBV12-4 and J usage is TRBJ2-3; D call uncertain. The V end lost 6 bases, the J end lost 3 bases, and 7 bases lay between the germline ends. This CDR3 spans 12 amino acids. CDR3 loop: CASSPETDTQYF. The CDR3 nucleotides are TGTGCCAGCAGCCCCGAGACAGATACGCAGTATTTT.

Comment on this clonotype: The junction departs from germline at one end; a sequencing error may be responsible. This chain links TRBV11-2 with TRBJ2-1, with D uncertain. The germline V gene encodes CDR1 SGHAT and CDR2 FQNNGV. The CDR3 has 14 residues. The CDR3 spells CANSLGRAYKEQFF. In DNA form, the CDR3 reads TGTGCCAATAGCTTAGGACGAGCCTACAAAGAGCAGTTCTTC.

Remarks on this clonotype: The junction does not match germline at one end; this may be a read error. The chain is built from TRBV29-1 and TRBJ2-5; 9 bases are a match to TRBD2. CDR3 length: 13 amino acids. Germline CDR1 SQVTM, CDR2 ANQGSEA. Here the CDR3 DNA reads TGCAGCGGGAAAGGACTAGCGCAAGAGAACCAGTACTTC. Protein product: CSGKGLAQENQYF.

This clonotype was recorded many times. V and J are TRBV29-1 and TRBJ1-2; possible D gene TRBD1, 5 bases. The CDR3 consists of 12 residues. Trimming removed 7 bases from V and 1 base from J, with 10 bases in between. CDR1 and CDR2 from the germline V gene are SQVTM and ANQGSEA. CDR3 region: CSGAGNNYGYTF. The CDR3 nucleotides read TGCAGCGGCGCAGGGAATAACTATGGCTACACCTTC.